The 24 T cell receptor beta chains in this list originate from one sample, sequenced in a study of blood T cell repertoires in COVID-19. Measured with immunoSEQ multiplex PCR; TCRdb has only the in-frame clones, and not every one. The repertoire holds approximately 280,000 clones, with roughly 88% as singletons. The specimen sequenced was peripheral blood. All receptors derive from an older woman with acute or convalescent COVID-19.

This clone has only one observation. The rearrangement links TRBV6-5 to TRBJ1-2, with D possibly TRBD1 on 6 matching bases. The germline V gene encodes CDR1 MNHEY and CDR2 SVGAGI. Between the trimmed V and J ends, which lost 0 bases and 8 bases, there was a span of 16 bases. This CDR3 spans 15 amino acids. The CDR3 DNA is TGTGCCAGCAGTTACTCGCAGGGGCTATTTGGAGGCTACACCTTC. It codes for CASSYSQGLFGGYTF.

This chain joins TRBV6-2 or TRBV6-3 and TRBJ2-7; the D gene is possibly TRBD2 (7 bases). The CDR3 consists of 16 residues. Germline V gene sequence: CDR1 MNHEY, CDR2 SVGEGT. The ends were cut back, 2 bases at V and 2 bases at J, with 16 bases in the middle. CDR3 DNA sequence: TGTGCCAGCAGTTACGGGGGGGCCGACAGACCCTACGAGCAGTACTTC. It codes for CASSYGGADRPYEQYF.

The gene calls are TRBV5-6 and TRBJ2-5, with D unclear. Germline CDR1 and CDR2: SGHDT and YYEEEE. V gave up 0 bases and J gave up 5 bases, with 11 bases separating them. This CDR3 is 14 amino acids long. CDR3 loop: CASSLGRFYETQYF. The CDR3 DNA reads as TGTGCCAGCAGCTTGGGCAGGTTCTATGAGACCCAGTACTTC.

Only a few counts were recorded for this clone. The V call is TRBV4-1, the J call TRBJ1-3, with D possibly TRBD1 on 6 matching bases. This CDR3 spans 16 amino acids. From germline, CDR1 is MGHRA and CDR2 YSYEKL. Deletions cut 7 bases from V and 0 bases from J, with 16 bases between. The CDR3 is CASTLVGTISGNTIYF. Here the CDR3 DNA reads TGCGCCAGCACCCTGGTGGGGACAATCTCTGGAAACACCATATATTTT.

The genes are TRBV18 and TRBJ2-7, with TRBD1 identical over 8 bases. Germline values: CDR1 KGHSH, CDR2 LQKENI. The CDR3 consists of 14 residues. V lost 3 bases to trimming and J lost 11 bases; unmatched junction nucleotides: 12. The CDR3 loop is CASSPGDRGSEEYF. CDR3 coding DNA: TGTGCCAGCTCACCGGGAGACAGGGGATCTGAGGAGTACTTC.

The chain joins TRBV5-6 to TRBJ1-4; D ambiguous. V lost 4 bases and J lost 5, with 18 bases in between. This CDR3 is built from 16 residues. Looked up from germline, CDR1 is SGHDT and CDR2 is YYEEEE. The CDR3, as DNA: TGTGCCAGCAGCCCATCCCCCCCCTCGGAGAATGAAAAACTGTTTTTT. It encodes CASSPSPPSENEKLFF.

V gene TRBV12-3 or TRBV12-4 combines with J gene TRBJ2-7; D gene ambiguous. This CDR3 is 12 amino acids long. V gave up 4 bases and J gave up 1 base, with 5 bases separating them. The CDR3 reads CASSSQSYEQYF. Written as DNA, the CDR3 is TGTGCCAGCAGTTCTCAGTCCTACGAGCAGTACTTC.

The chain carries TRBV3-1 (or the pseudogene TRBV3-2) and TRBJ1-6, with 10 positions matching TRBD1. Trimming took 8 bases from V and 9 from J; bases not matched to a gene: 4. The CDR3 loop spans 13 amino acids. Germline V gives CDR1 LGHDT, CDR2 YNNKEL (reference sequence). CDR3: CASSGQGGSPLHF. The CDR3 DNA sequence: TGTGCCAGCTCCGGACAGGGGGGTTCACCCCTCCACTTT.

The gene calls are TRBV10-3 and TRBJ2-2, with TRBD1 matching 10 bases. Germline V lookup: CDR1 ENHRY, CDR2 SYGVKD. This CDR3 is built from 16 residues. Trimming at V came to 7 bases and at J to 1 base, leaving 6 bases not matched to a gene. The CDR3 region has the DNA TGTGCCATCACCCCCGGGGACAGGGGGAACACCGGGGAGCTGTTTTTT. Residues: CAITPGDRGNTGELFF.

The chain employs TRBV4-2 and TRBJ2-2; 13 bases line up with TRBD2. From germline, CDR1 is LGHNA and CDR2 YNFKEQ. Losses at the gene ends were 4 bases for V and 10 bases for J; bases not matched to a gene: 3. The CDR3 runs to 14 residues. The CDR3 nucleotides read TGTGCCAGCAGCCCGACTAGCGGGGGGCCGGAGCTGTTTTTT. This encodes CASSPTSGGPELFF.

This sequence joins TRBV7-9 and TRBJ2-4; D gene uncertain. V was clipped by 7 bases and J by 6 bases, with 10 bases between them. Germline V gives CDR1 SEHNR, CDR2 FQNEAQ (reference sequence). CDR3 length equals 12 residues. CDR3 region: CASTSEPNIQYF. CDR3 in DNA: TGTGCCAGCACCTCGGAGCCAAACATTCAGTACTTC.

This sequence joins TRBV6-5 and TRBJ1-1, with D perhaps TRBD1 (5 bases). The CDR3 spans 11 residues. V gave up 7 bases and J gave up 4 bases, with 7 bases separating them. CDR1 MNHEY and CDR2 SVGAGI come from the germline V gene. CDR3 loop: CASTQGTEAFF. CDR3 sequence (DNA): TGTGCCAGCACTCAGGGCACTGAAGCTTTCTTT.

This chain uses TRBV6-6 with TRBJ1-5; weak D call: TRBD1 (5 bases). Germline V gene sequence: CDR1 MNHNY, CDR2 SVGAGI (reference sequence). Trimming shortened V by 10 bases and J by 3 bases, and 13 bases separated the two germline ends. This CDR3 has 13 amino acids. This CDR3 is CATKGGVNQPQHF. CDR3 DNA: TGTGCCACGAAAGGAGGGGTCAATCAGCCCCAGCATTTT.

The rearrangement links TRBV5-1 to TRBJ1-2, with D maybe TRBD1 (5 bases). Germline CDR1 is SGHRS and CDR2 is YFSETQ. This CDR3 contains 13 residues. V was shortened by 4 bases and J by 4 bases, with 11 bases between the two germline ends. CDR3 nucleotide sequence: TGCGCCAGCAGCGGGGCGCAGGGCTATGGCTACACCTTC. It encodes CASSGAQGYGYTF.

The gene calls are TRBV5-1 and TRBJ2-3; 7 nucleotides match TRBD1. CDR3 length: 15 amino acids. V dropped 0 bases and J dropped 4; count of bases not matched to a gene: 5. From germline, CDR1 is SGHRS and CDR2 YFSETQ. The CDR3 sequence is CASSLDSDRSDTQYF. For the CDR3, the DNA is TGCGCCAGCAGCTTGGATTCGGACAGGTCAGATACGCAGTATTTT.

This clone has just a few counts. The genes are TRBV5-1 and TRBJ2-5; TRBD2 aligns across 7 bases. The CDR3 extends over 16 amino acids. Germline CDR1 and CDR2: SGHRS and YFSETQ. Trimming took 4 bases from V and 1 from J; bases not matched to a gene: 10. CDR3 sequence (DNA): TGCGCCAGCAGCCGTAATGGCGGGGGAGTCCAAGAGACCCAGTACTTC. It is translated as CASSRNGGGVQETQYF.

The chain is built from TRBV11-2 and TRBJ1-1; tentatively, D is TRBD1 (6 bases). Germline CDR1 SGHAT, CDR2 FQNNGV. V lost 8 bases, J lost 4 bases, and 17 bases lay in between. The CDR3 sequence is 14 residues long. The DNA of the CDR3 is TGTGCCAGCGTCGGCGGGGGCGCTTTCACTGAAGCTTTCTTT. This gives the protein CASVGGGAFTEAFF. Combining the CDR3 with reference TRBV11-2 and TRBJ1-1 gives the whole variable domain EAGVAQSPRYKIIEKRQSVAFWCNPISGHATLYWYQQILGQGPKLLIQFQNNGVVDDSQLPKDRFSAERLKGVDSTLKIQPAKLEDSAVYLCASVGGGAFTEAFFGQGTRLTVV.

The chain has TRBV10-3 and TRBJ2-2; D is perhaps TRBD2 (6 bases). The V end was cut by 3 bases, the J end by 2 bases, with 10 bases between. The CDR3 sequence is 15 residues long. Germline CDR1 reads ENHRY; CDR2 reads SYGVKD. CDR3 loop: CAISEGGRNTGELFF. CDR3 bases: TGTGCCATCAGTGAAGGAGGGAGAAACACCGGGGAGCTGTTTTTT.

The chain has TRBV6-2 or TRBV6-3 and TRBJ2-1; perhaps TRBD2 as D (5 bases). Per the germline V gene, CDR1 is MNHEY and CDR2 is SVGEGT. This CDR3 region has 15 residues. V was clipped by 4 bases and J by 5 bases, with 15 bases between them. The CDR3 sequence: CASSWARGLDNEQFF. CDR3 DNA: TGTGCCAGCAGTTGGGCTCGGGGTCTCGACAATGAGCAGTTCTTC.

The chain's CDR3 is CASSNALAALTDTQYF. The CDR3 coding sequence is TGTGCCAGTAGCAACGCTCTAGCGGCTTTGACAGATACGCAGTATTTT. The rearrangement joins TRBV19 to TRBJ2-3; 7 nucleotides agree with TRBD2. Per germline, CDR1 LNHDA and CDR2 SQIVND (reference sequence). Germline trimming cut 6 bases from V and 3 bases from J; bases unmatched to any gene: 12. The CDR3 runs to 16 residues.

The chain joins TRBV19 to TRBJ2-3, with TRBD1 as a possible D gene (5 bases). Looked up from germline, CDR1 is LNHDA and CDR2 is SQIVND (reference sequence). This CDR3 has 17 residues. Trimming cost V 1 base and J 2 bases, with 16 bases left between them. The CDR3 sequence: CASSIAGILIATDTQYF. In DNA form, the CDR3 reads TGTGCCAGTAGTATAGCAGGGATCCTGATAGCCACAGATACGCAGTATTTT.

The chain combines TRBV30 with TRBJ1-2; perhaps TRBD1 as D (6 bases). The germline V and J ends were trimmed by 2 bases and 0 bases, with 19 bases remaining between them. Germline V gives CDR1 GTSNPN, CDR2 SVGIG (reference sequence). The CDR3 length is 17 residues. The DNA for the CDR3 is TGTGCCTGGAGTACCCGCTGGGGGGGGCCTCCTAACTATGGCTACACCTTC. This encodes CAWSTRWGGPPNYGYTF.

DNA of the CDR3: TGTGCCAGCAGCTTAATGTTAGCGGGGGGCAATGAGCAGTTCTTC. Its translation: CASSLMLAGGNEQFF. The chain is built from TRBV7-3 and TRBJ2-1, with 10 nucleotides matching TRBD2. The trim removed 1 base at V and 6 bases at J, leaving 3 bases unmatched. This CDR3 is 15 amino acids long. Germline V gene data show CDR1 as SGHTA and CDR2 as FQGTGA.

This clone was counted a few times. V and J are TRBV10-3 and TRBJ2-2, with D unresolved. Trimming took off 10 bases at V and 0 bases at J, with 18 bases between the two ends. Germline V lookup: CDR1 ENHRY, CDR2 SYGVKD. This CDR3 region has 16 residues. The DNA of the CDR3 is TGTGCCACCTCCTTTGAGGCCCCGCCGAACACCGGGGAGCTGTTTTTT. Residues: CATSFEAPPNTGELFF.